Sequencing of this TCR beta chain was carried out in a study of shared clonotypes between healthy human individuals. On the study more broadly: CD8 memory received one plate per donor, CD8 naive two, CD4 memory three and CD4 naive three. General study findings and limits: All-four-donor shared clonotypes had higher generation probabilities than non-shared clonotypes did.

Per the germline V gene, CDR1 is SQVTM and CDR2 is ANQGSEA. The CDR3 spans 12 residues. Trimming removed 3 bases at V and 4 bases at J, with 10 bases between. Remarks on this clone: Its antigen is not identified.

Clones were read by immunoSEQ multiplex PCR, and TCRdb kept only the in-frame ones, dropping some. Altogether about 680,000 clones are present, 90% to 95% being singletons, with the ten largest covering 20% to 25%. Positive CCR7 selection of CD45RO-negative cells yielded the naive CD8 cells, and terminally differentiated effector memory CD45RA+ cells were excluded. This clonotype was obtained from a man between 25 and 39 years old in good health. Input material: naive CD8+ T cells sorted from blood. The rearrangement uses TRBV29-1 and TRBJ2-7, with D unresolved. The CDR3 DNA follows: TGCAGCGTTGAGGCCCGAAATTACGAGCAGTACTTC. It encodes CSVEARNYEQYF.